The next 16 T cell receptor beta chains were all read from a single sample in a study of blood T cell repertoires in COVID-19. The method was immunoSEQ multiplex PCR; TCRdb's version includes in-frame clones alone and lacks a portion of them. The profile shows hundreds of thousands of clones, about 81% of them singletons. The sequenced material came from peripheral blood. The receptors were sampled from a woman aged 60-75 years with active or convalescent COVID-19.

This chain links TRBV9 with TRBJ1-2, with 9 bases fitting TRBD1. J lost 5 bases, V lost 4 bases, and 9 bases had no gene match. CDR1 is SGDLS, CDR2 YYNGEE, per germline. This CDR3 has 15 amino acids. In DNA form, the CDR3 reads TGTGCCAGCAGCCCCGAACGGGACAGGGTTTATGGCTACACCTTC. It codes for CASSPERDRVYGYTF.

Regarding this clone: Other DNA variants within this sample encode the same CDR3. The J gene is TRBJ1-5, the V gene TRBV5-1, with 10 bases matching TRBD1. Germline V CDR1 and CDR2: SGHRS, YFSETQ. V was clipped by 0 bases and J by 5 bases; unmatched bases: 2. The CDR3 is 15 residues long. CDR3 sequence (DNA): TGCGCCAGCAGCTTGGGAGGACAGGGGGATCAGCCCCAGCATTTT. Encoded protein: CASSLGGQGDQPQHF.

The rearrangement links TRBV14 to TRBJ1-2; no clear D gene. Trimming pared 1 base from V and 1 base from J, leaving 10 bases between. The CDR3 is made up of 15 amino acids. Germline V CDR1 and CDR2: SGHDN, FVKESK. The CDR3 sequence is CASSQVAGDNYGYTF. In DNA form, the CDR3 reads TGTGCCAGCAGCCAAGTGGCTGGAGATAACTATGGCTACACCTTC.

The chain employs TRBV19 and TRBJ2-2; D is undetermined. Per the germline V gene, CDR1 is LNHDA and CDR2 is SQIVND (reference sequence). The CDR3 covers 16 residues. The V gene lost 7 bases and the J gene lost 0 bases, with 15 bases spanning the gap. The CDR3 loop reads CASKLKRVSNTGELFF. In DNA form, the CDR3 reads TGTGCCAGTAAACTCAAACGGGTCTCGAACACCGGGGAGCTGTTTTTT.

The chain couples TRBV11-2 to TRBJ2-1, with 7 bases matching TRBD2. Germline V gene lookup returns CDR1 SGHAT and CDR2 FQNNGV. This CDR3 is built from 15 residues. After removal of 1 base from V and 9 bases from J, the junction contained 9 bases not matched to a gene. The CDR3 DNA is TGTGCCAGCAGCTTAGGCGTGACTAGCTCAAGTGAGCAGTTCTTC. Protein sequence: CASSLGVTSSSEQFF. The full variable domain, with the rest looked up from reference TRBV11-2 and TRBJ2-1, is EAGVAQSPRYKIIEKRQSVAFWCNPISGHATLYWYQQILGQGPKLLIQFQNNGVVDDSQLPKDRFSAERLKGVDSTLKIQPAKLEDSAVYLCASSLGVTSSSEQFFGPGTRLTVL.

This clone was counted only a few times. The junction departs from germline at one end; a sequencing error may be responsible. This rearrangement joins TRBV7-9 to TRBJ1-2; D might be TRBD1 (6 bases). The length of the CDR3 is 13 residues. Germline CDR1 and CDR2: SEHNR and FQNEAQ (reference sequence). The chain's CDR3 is CASSTQPGQGRFF. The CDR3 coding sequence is TGTGCCAGCAGCACCCAACCCGGCCAGGGGAGATTCTTC.

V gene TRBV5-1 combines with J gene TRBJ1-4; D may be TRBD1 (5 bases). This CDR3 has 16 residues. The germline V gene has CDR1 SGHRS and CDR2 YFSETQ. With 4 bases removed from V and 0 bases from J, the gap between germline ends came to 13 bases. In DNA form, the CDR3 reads TGCGCCAGCAGCCTAGATGACAGTGCAACTAATGAAAAACTGTTTTTT. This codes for CASSLDDSATNEKLFF. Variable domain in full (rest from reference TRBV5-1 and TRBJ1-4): KAGVTQTPRYLIKTRGQQVTLSCSPISGHRSVSWYQQTPGQGLQFLFEYFSETQRNKGNFPGRFSGRQFSNSRSEMNVSTLELGDSALYLCASSLDDSATNEKLFFGSGTQLSVL.

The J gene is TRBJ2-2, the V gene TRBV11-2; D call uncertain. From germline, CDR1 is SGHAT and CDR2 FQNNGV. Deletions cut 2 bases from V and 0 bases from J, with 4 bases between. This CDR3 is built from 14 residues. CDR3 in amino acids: CASSLPANTGELFF. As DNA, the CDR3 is TGTGCCAGCAGCTTACCCGCGAACACCGGGGAGCTGTTTTTT.

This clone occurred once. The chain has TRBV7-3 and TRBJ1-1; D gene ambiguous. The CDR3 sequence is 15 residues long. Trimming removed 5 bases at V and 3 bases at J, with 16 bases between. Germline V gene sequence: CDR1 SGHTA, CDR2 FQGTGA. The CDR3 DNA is TGTGCCAGCAGCCACCGGGAGAAAGTCGACACTGAAGCTTTCTTT. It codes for CASSHREKVDTEAFF.

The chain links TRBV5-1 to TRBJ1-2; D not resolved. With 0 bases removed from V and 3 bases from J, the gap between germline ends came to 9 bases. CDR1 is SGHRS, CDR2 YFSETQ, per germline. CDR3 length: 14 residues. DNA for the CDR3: TGCGCCAGCAGCTTGGAGAGTCCCGACTATGGCTACACCTTC. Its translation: CASSLESPDYGYTF.

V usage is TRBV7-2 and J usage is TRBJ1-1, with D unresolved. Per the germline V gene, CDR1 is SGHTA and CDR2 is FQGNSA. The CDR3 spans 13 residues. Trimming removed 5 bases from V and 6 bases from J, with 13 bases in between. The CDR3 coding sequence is TGTGCCAGCAGCCATTCAATACGCGCTGAAGCTTTCTTT. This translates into CASSHSIRAEAFF.

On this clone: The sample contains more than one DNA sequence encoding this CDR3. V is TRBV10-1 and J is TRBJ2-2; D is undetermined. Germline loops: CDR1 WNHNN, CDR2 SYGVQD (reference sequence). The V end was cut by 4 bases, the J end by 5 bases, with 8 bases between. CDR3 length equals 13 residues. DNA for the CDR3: TGCGCCAGCAGTGCCTCTATAACCGGGGAGCTGTTTTTT. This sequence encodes CASSASITGELFF.

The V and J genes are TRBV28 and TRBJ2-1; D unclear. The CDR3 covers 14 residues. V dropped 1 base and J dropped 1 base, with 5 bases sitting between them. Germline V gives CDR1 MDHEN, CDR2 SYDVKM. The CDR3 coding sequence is TGTGCCAGCAGTTTATATTCATCCTACAATGAGCAGTTCTTC. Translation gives CASSLYSSYNEQFF.

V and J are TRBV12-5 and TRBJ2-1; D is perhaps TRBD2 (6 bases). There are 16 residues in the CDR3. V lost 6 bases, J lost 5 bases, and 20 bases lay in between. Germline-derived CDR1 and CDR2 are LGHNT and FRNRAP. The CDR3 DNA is TGTGCTAGTGGGCACAACCTAAGGGACTCTCACAATGAGCAGTTCTTC. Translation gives CASGHNLRDSHNEQFF.

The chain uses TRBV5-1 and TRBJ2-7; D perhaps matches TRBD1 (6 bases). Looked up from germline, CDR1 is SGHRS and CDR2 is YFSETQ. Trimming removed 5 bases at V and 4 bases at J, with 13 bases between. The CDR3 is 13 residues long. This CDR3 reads CASRPRTEYEQYF. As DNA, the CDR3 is TGCGCCAGCAGACCACGGACAGAATACGAGCAGTACTTC.

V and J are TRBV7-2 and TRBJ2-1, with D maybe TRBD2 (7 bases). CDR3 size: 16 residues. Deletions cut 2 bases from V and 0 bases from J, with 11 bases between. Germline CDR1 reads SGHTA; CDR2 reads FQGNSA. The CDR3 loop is CASSLRGTTSYNEQFF. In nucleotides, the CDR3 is TGTGCCAGCAGCTTAAGGGGGACTACCTCCTACAATGAGCAGTTCTTC.